The 5 T cell receptor beta chains presented below share a single source sample, sequenced in a study of T cell responses to AZD1222 COVID-19 vaccine. Repertoires were generated with immunoSEQ multiplex PCR, while TCRdb's copy carries only in-frame clones and drops some. This table has over 100,000 clones, 88% appearing once. The specimen comprised peripheral blood, sampled on day 0 of AZD1222 vaccination. The receptor set was obtained from an adult in good health.

The genes are TRBV28 and TRBJ1-1; weak D call: TRBD1 (5 bases). Germline lookup yields CDR1 MDHEN and CDR2 SYDVKM. Trimming took off 0 bases at V and 10 bases at J, with 15 bases between the two ends. This CDR3 comprises 14 residues. The CDR3 DNA sequence: TGTGCCAGCAGTTTATGGGAGGGGACTTTAACAGCTTTCTTT. Translated, it gives CASSLWEGTLTAFF.

This clone came up once. The chain has TRBV6-5 and TRBJ1-1, with a weak D call TRBD1 (5 bases). Trimming left V 6 bases short and J 2 bases short, with 10 bases between. Germline-derived CDR1 and CDR2 are MNHEY and SVGAGI. The CDR3 consists of 13 residues. The CDR3 sequence: CASSWGGNTEAFF. The CDR3 DNA is TGTGCCAGCAGCTGGGGGGGAAACACTGAAGCTTTCTTT.

CDR3 sequence (DNA): TGTGCCGGGACTAGCGGGAGCGGTACGCAGTATTTT. Its protein product is CAGTSGSGTQYF. The gene calls are TRBV30 and TRBJ2-3; 14 nucleotides agree with TRBD2. Germline V gives CDR1 GTSNPN, CDR2 SVGIG (reference sequence). CDR3 length: 12 amino acids. V lost 8 bases and J lost 8; bases outside the gene matches: 3.

The rearrangement links TRBV7-8 to TRBJ2-5; TRBD2 agrees at 10 bases. CDR1 is SGHVS and CDR2 is FQNEAQ in the germline V gene. Germline trimming cut 5 bases from V and 5 bases from J; bases unmatched to any gene: 5. This CDR3 comprises 14 residues. The CDR3 reads CASSIGTSVETQYF. The CDR3 DNA reads TGTGCCAGCAGCATCGGGACTAGCGTGGAGACCCAGTACTTC.

This clone was picked up one time. The chain combines TRBV5-6 with TRBJ1-2; 7 bases agree with TRBD1. The trim removed 4 bases at V and 2 bases at J, leaving 5 bases unmatched. Germline loops: CDR1 SGHDT, CDR2 YYEEEE. The CDR3 is 14 residues long. CDR3 loop: CASSTADRNYGYTF. The CDR3 nucleotides are TGTGCCAGCAGCACCGCGGACAGGAACTATGGCTACACCTTC.